This T cell receptor beta chain emerged from a study of blood T cell repertoires in COVID-19. Study as a whole: Researchers got acute and convalescent COVID-19 samples from the United States, Italy and Spain. PBMCs, B-cell-depleted T cells, or T cells were the source of the cDNA or gDNA that made up the material.

There are 17 residues in the CDR3. Authors' analysis steps: Reference gene primer amplification gave estimated nucleated cell counts. Profiled with immunoSEQ multiplex PCR; TCRdb holds only in-frame clones, not every one. The DNA gave D and trimming, while V, J and clone size come from that table. The sample records approximately 100,000 clones, about nine tenths being singletons. The V call is TRBV21-1, the J call TRBJ2-2; the table gives TRBD1 as D, unverified against the DNA. TRBV21-1 is a documented pseudogene. The sequence came from a man aged 50 to 60 with acute or convalescent COVID-19. Sequencing was performed on peripheral blood. CDR3 in DNA: TGTGCCAGCAGCAAAGTGAGGGGGACAGATTTAACCGGGGAGCTGTTTTTT. It translates to CASSKVRGTDLTGELFF.